This T cell receptor beta chain was found in a study of blood T cell repertoires in COVID-19. Looking at the study overall: Both acute and convalescent COVID-19 samples were obtained from the United States, Italy and Spain.

The CDR3 runs 15 residues. Trimming left V 3 bases short and J 6 bases short, with 17 bases between. Germline V gives CDR1 KGHSH, CDR2 LQKENI. Methods used by the authors: By means of reference gene primer amplification, nucleated cell counts were estimated. This table comes from immunoSEQ multiplex PCR, and its TCRdb copy is limited to in-frame clones, with some not included. That table furnishes V, J and clone size, whereas the DNA furnished D and trimming. The table has 160,000 or so clones, roughly 74% seen once. Sequences were obtained from peripheral blood. This receptor was obtained from an elderly woman with acute or convalescent COVID-19. The chain is built from TRBV18 and TRBJ1-1; tentative D call: TRBD1 (6 bases). This CDR3 reads CASSPSRGEGAEAFF. The CDR3 nucleotides read TGTGCCAGCTCACCCTCCAGGGGAGAGGGAGCTGAAGCTTTCTTT.